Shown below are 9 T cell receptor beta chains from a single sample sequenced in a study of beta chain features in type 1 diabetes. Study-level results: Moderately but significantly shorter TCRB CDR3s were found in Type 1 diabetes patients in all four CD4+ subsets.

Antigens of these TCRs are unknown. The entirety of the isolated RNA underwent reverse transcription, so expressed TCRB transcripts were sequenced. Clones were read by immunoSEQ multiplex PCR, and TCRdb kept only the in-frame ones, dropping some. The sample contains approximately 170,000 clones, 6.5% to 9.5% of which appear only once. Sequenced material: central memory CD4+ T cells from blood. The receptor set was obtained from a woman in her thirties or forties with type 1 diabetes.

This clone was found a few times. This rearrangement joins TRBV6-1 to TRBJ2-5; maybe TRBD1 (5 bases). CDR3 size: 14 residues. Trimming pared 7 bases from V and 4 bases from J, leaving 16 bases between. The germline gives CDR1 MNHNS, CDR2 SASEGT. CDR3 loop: CASKRGQDGETQYF. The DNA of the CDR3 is TGTGCCAGCAAAAGGGGCCAGGACGGAGAGACCCAGTACTTC.

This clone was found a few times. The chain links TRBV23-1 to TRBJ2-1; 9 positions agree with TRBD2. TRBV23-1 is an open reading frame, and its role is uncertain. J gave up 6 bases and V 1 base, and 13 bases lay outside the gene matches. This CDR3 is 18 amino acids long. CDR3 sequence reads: CASSQFHSGRTRGNEQFF. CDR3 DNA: TGCGCCAGCAGTCAATTCCACAGCGGGAGGACCCGAGGCAATGAGCAGTTCTTC.

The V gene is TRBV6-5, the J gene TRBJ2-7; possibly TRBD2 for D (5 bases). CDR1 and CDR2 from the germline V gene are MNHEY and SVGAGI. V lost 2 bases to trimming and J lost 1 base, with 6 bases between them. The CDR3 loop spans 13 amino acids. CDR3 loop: CASSYRESYEQYF. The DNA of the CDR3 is TGTGCCAGCAGTTACAGGGAGTCCTACGAGCAGTACTTC.

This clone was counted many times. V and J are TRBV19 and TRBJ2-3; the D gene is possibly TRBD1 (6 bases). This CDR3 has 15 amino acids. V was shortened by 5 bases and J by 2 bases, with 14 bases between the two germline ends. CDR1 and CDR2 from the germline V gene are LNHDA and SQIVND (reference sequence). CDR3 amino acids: CASSARQDLTDTQYF. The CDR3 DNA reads TGTGCCAGTAGTGCCCGACAGGATCTCACAGATACGCAGTATTTT.

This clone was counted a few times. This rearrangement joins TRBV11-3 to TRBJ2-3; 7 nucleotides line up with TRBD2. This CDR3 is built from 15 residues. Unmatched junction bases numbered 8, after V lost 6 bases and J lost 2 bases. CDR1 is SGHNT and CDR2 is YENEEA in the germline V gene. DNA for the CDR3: TGTGCCAGCAGTTCGGGGGGAGGAAACACAGATACGCAGTATTTT. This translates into CASSSGGGNTDTQYF.

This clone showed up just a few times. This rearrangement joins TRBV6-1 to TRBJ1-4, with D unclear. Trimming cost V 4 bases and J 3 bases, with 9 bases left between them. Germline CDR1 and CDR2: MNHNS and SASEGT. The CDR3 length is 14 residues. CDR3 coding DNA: TGTGCCAGCAGTGGATGGCCAGCTAATGAAAAACTGTTTTTT. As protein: CASSGWPANEKLFF.

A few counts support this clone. The CDR3: CASSQGGLSINEQFF. CDR3 DNA sequence: TGTGCCAGCAGCCAAGGGGGACTAAGTATCAATGAGCAGTTCTTC. The genes are TRBV4-2 and TRBJ2-1; 7 bases map to TRBD2. The CDR3 is 15 amino acids. Germline V CDR1 and CDR2: LGHNA, YNFKEQ. The J segment lost 6 bases and the V segment lost 1 base, leaving 6 bases of the junction unmatched.

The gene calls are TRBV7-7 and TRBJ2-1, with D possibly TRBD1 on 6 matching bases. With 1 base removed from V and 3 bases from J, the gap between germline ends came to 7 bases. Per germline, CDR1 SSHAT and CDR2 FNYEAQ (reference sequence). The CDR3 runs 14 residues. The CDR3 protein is CASSLGGGYNEQFF. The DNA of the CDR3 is TGTGCCAGCAGCTTAGGAGGGGGCTACAATGAGCAGTTCTTC. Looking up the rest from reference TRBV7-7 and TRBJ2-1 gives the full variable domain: GAGVSQSPRYKVTKRGQDVTLRCDPISSHATLYWYQQALGQGPEFLTYFNYEAQPDKSGLPSDRFSAERPEGSISTLTIQRTEQRDSAMYRCASSLGGGYNEQFFGPGTRLTVL.

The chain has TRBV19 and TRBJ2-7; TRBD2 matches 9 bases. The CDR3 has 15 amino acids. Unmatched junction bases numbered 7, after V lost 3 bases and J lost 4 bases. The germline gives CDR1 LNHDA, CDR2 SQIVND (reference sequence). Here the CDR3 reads CASSIPLAGTYEQYF. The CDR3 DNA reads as TGTGCCAGTAGTATTCCCCTAGCGGGGACGTACGAGCAGTACTTC.